This TCR beta chain emerged from a study of shared clonotypes between healthy human individuals (dated by TCRdb to about 2020). About the study as a whole: A few men and two women, aged 18 to 49 years, made up the cohort. For each donor, CD4 naive and CD4 memory were each given three plates, CD8 naive was given two plates, and CD8 memory was given one plate. The study deeply sequenced blood TCR repertoires of about 5 healthy adults to estimate repertoire size and the extent of clonotype sharing between individuals. Different laboratories and diverse techniques were used to prepare libraries and sequence TCR repertoires, to increase sequencing depth and limit assay-specific biases. Each donor's leukapheresis produced roughly between roughly 0.94 and 9.5 billion PBMCs. General findings and caveats noted by the study authors: Only blood was sampled, and tissue TCR repertoires likely differ from those in blood. Incomplete sequencing was indicated by rarefaction of sorted-subset datasets, despite the large sequencing depth. Pairwise subsampling led to the expectation that sequencing depth would affect the degree of clonotype sharing among donors. Across a few donors, approximately 4.9% of naive CD4, approximately 4% of naive CD8, under 2.5% of memory CD4, and about 0.44% of memory CD8 clonotypes were shared. Compared with non-shared clonotypes, clonotypes shared by all four sorted-subset donors had higher generation probabilities. Because the study included a small number of donors, the genetic and exposure-history diversity represented was limited. Naive subsets generally had larger estimated clonotype richness than memory subsets did.

Using the deep immunoSEQ assay, TCR CDR3 regions were amplified from genomic DNA by multiplex PCR. Extracted genomic DNA from each cell subset was spread evenly across all wells of several immunoSEQ 96-well plates, with each plate serving as a replicate. For sorted subsets, each replicate PCR was loaded with 200 ng genomic DNA, equivalent to about 33,000 T cell genomes. Purified libraries were measured with a Qubit 3.0 fluorometer, size-checked on a Bioanalyzer 2100, and measured again with the KAPA Library Quantification kit. Every immunoSEQ 96-well plate was sequenced on a separate single-read 150-cycle Illumina NextSeq 550 flow cell. The study's processing was this. The immunoSEQ output contained only junctional sequences without quality scores, so filtering could not match that applied to full-length reads. To assign V/J genes and CDR3, sequences were annotated against IMGT germline references using PyIR, a Python wrapper for IgBLAST v1.9. Reads with weak V/J assignments (E-value above 1e-6), missing CDR3, stop codons, out-of-frame junctions, or ambiguous translated residues were removed. V3J clonotypes were defined by identical inferred V gene, J gene, and CDR3 amino acid sequence. To compute the percentage overlap between repertoires, the number of shared unique clonotypes was divided by the size of the smaller repertoire. Three approaches were used to assess repertoire richness: RTK rarefaction, the Chao1 estimator, and Recon v2.1 estimates of unobserved clonotypes. For all TCRbeta clonotypes obtained by the gDNA method from four donors, generation probabilities were computed with OLGA. Imported from immuneACCESS, the table was reduced by TCRdb to in-frame sequences with V and J called. These copies leave out some clones; in studies compared against another copy, an unresolved V gene accounts for under half, and the cause of the remainder is not known. V and J calls and clone size are given by that table; D and trimming were obtained from the DNA. In all, the sample holds under 600,000 clones, and about 98% of those were seen once. Clones ranked in the top ten supply 0.3% of the sample.

This clone was recorded once. Its antigen is currently not known. Within one base of it there is no much larger clone, and no base qualities were kept. Reading from cysteine to phenylalanine, the CDR3 counts 17 amino acids. Kept here is only the CDR3 DNA, which spans 51 bases and is read in frame from base 1. V and J are trimmed by 5 bases and 0 bases, and the gene matches miss 7 bases of the junction. The germline V gene sets CDR1 to MGHRA and CDR2 to YSYEKL. CD8 naive samples were CD45RO-negative cells positively selected for CCR7, giving a CD45RA+CCR7+ population that excluded TemRA cells. Healthy HIV-negative adults with no recently reported acute infections or vaccinations were included as donors. Every donor was a Caucasian adult residing in Nashville, Tennessee, USA. Blood was obtained by leukapheresis, after which PBMCs were separated by Ficoll-Histopaque density gradient centrifugation and cryopreserved in liquid nitrogen vapor phase. Analytical flow cytometry was used to check the purity and quantity of each magnetically sorted T cell population. Genomic DNA was isolated from each sorted fraction and quantified by UV absorbance on a Nanodrop 2000c.

Sample: naive CD8+ T cells sorted from blood. In light of the paper, this sample's cell subset or site label describes: CD45RA+CCR7+. This receptor was identified in a man under 40 in good health. The rearrangement joined TRBV4-1 to TRBJ2-3; 11 of the junction bases match TRBD2. The base sequence is TGCGCCAGCAGCGACGAGGGACTAGCGGAAAGCACAGATACGCAGTATTTT. This gives the protein CASSDEGLAESTDTQYF.